This TCR beta chain was captured in a study of vaccination effects on CD4 cells after COVID-19. Germline V gives CDR1 SGHRS, CDR2 YFSETQ. Trimming at V came to 2 bases and at J to 4 bases, leaving 3 bases not matched to a gene. CDR3 length: 13 amino acids. The culture ran for roughly ten days before CD4+ T cells were isolated. With respect to this clone: Its antigen is not identified.

The protocol was immunoSEQ multiplex PCR, while the TCRdb copy is restricted to in-frame clones and leaves out a portion. The table has about 47,000 clones, about 76% seen once; the top ten hold roughly 10%. The chain has TRBV5-1 and TRBJ2-7, with 7 bases that match TRBD1. Source: CD4+ T cells from PBMCs cultured without peptide, taken before COVID-19 vaccination. The clonotype was recovered from a human donor who had a prior SARS-CoV-2 infection. CDR3 DNA: TGCGCCAGCAGCTTAGGGACAGAATACGAGCAGTACTTC. Amino acids: CASSLGTEYEQYF.